The following is a T cell receptor beta chain sequence with its context. No antigen is known for it. Clinicians diagnosed patients from clinical symptoms, serum thyroxine and TRAb, thyroid ultrasound and orbital computed tomography. These data belong to a study of T cells in Graves' hyperthyroidism and ophthalmopathy. Study results and limitations: Researchers found most expanded thyroid clonotypes above 0.001 in blood as well. The model anticipated ophthalmopathy a median about six months pre-onset.

The V gene's germline CDR1 is SQVTM and CDR2 ANQGSEA. The CDR3 runs 11 residues. Using RNA transcripts as the source, TCR beta CDR3 regions were amplified. The HTBI primer set served for first-round RT-PCR of the TCR CDR3. TCRdb re-called the multiplex PCR reads with MiXCR, one entry per CDR3 protein. The sample lists roughly 570,000 distinct CDR3 sequences; approximately 44% were seen once. Input material: peripheral blood or thyroid tissue (not recorded which). The TCR comes from a woman aged 18-29 years with Graves' hyperthyroidism. The chain is built from TRBV29-1 and TRBJ1-1; 7 nucleotides align to TRBD1. CDR3 DNA sequence: TGCAGACTCAGGACAGGTACTGAAGCTTTCTTT. Translating gives CRLRTGTEAFF.